This TCR beta chain stems from a study of blood T cell repertoires in COVID-19. Study context: PBMCs, B-cell-depleted T cells, or T cells provided the cDNA or gDNA that made up the material.

The CDR3 totals 16 residues. Germline CDR1 is SGHRS and CDR2 is YFSETQ. Germline trimming cut 4 bases from V and 6 bases from J; bases unmatched to any gene: 11. Measured with immunoSEQ multiplex PCR; TCRdb has only the in-frame clones, and not every one. Among over 50,000 clones listed, around 88% were seen once. The origin of this receptor is a human donor in a cohort sampled during active COVID-19. Sequencing input: peripheral blood. The chain links TRBV5-1 to TRBJ2-2; TRBD2 matches at 8 bases. The CDR3 sequence: CASSPGGGGFSGELFF. The CDR3 DNA reads TGCGCCAGCAGCCCCGGGGGGGGCGGCTTTTCCGGGGAGCTGTTTTTT.